This T cell receptor beta chain was profiled in a study of cytomegalovirus exposure and HLA in healthy donors. The ends were cut back, 2 bases at V and 2 bases at J, with 3 bases in the middle. The germline gives CDR1 MGHDK, CDR2 SYGVNS. This CDR3 has 12 amino acids. This clone turned up a few times. As yet, its antigen is unknown. Whole-study findings and limits: Later, an analysis found that common viral pathogens appeared to be linked with several of the most significant clusters.

PCR used 60 Vbeta primers and 13 Jbeta primers. Using immunoSEQ multiplex PCR, the repertoire was profiled, and TCRdb retains in-frame clones only, with some absent. Among around 100,000 clones, less than 8% were seen once, and the ten largest hold about 2.5%. This sequence was found in a man aged 50 or older in good health and CMV-seronegative. The sample comprised PBMCs. The chain couples TRBV25-1 to TRBJ1-1, with unresolved D. The CDR3 reads CASSEPNTEAFF. As DNA, the CDR3 is TGTGCCAGCAGTGAACCAAACACTGAAGCTTTCTTT.